The clone carrying this TCR beta chain was detected many times. Its matching antigen is unknown. This sample was included in a study of spatial heterogeneity in lung cancer. V lost 6 bases to trimming and J lost 7 bases, with 22 bases between them. In germline, CDR1 is DFQATT, CDR2 SNEGSKA (reference sequence). The CDR3 contains 15 residues. Stated time point: sample taken at primary tumor resection. Study observations and caveats: The study found that expanded intratumoral alpha and beta TCR counts tracked tumor mutation counts. Of the expanded TCRs, ubiquitous and regional counts tracked the counts of ubiquitous and regional nonsynonymous mutations, respectively.

TCRdb passed the 5' RACE reads through MiXCR, listing each CDR3 protein once. The data show around 10,000 distinct CDR3 sequences, approximately 5.1% seen once. This sample comprised lung tumor tissue, obtained at surgery. The rearrangement uses TRBV20-1 and TRBJ1-5, with D possibly matching TRBD1 (5 bases). The TCR comes from a female donor with early-stage non-small cell lung cancer. CDR3 protein: CSATTFGEGRQPQHF. The CDR3 DNA follows: TGCAGTGCAACCACCTTCGGAGAGGGGAGGCAGCCCCAGCATTTT.